In this sample, the clone carrying this T cell receptor (beta chain) turned up many times. This sample was taken from a study of T-cell reconstitution after alpha-beta-depleted transplantation in children. The TCRbeta library incorporated unique molecular identifiers. MiXCR was run by TCRdb on the PCR reads, yielding one entry per CDR3 protein. The profile shows some 240,000 distinct CDR3 sequences, 9.5% to 15% of them singletons. The sample consisted of PBMCs from the stem cell graft donor, taken from the stem cell graft. The receptor was isolated from a human donor who donated a stem cell graft to a child with acute lymphoblastic leukemia.

The DNA for the CDR3 is TGTGCCAGCAGCTTTGGAGGGACGAACACTGAAGCTTTCTTT. It yields the protein CASSFGGTNTEAFF. V and J are TRBV5-6 and TRBJ1-1; TRBD1 is a possible D gene (5 bases). This CDR3 is built from 14 residues. The V and J ends lost 2 bases and 1 base respectively, with 9 bases between them. Germline V gene data show CDR1 as SGHDT and CDR2 as YYEEEE.